This is a list of T cell receptor beta chains from one sample in a study of blood T cell repertoires in COVID-19. This table comes from immunoSEQ multiplex PCR, and its TCRdb copy is limited to in-frame clones, with some not included. The sample lists under 200,000 clones, 80% to 90% occurring once. What was sequenced was peripheral blood. The receptors shown here come from a man between 25 and 39 years old with active or convalescent COVID-19. Both conserved end residues are part of each CDR3. The D gene is left open where the match is weak. Where a row states a size, it is once, few, many or the class of an expanded clone; other rows omit it.

v_gene,abundance,j_gene,d_gene,CDR3nt,CDR3aa
TRBV27,NA,TRBJ1-2,NA,TGTGCCAGCAGTTTATCGTACCTACTGAACTATGGCTACACCTTC,CASSLSYLLNYGYTF
TRBV5-1,NA,TRBJ2-3,NA,TGCGCCAGCAGCTTGGGGGGGCCCCCAGATACGCAGTATTTT,CASSLGGPPDTQYF
TRBV6-4,NA,TRBJ2-1,NA,TGTGCCAGCAGTGATAACAGGGAACCCAATGAGCAGTTCTTC,CASSDNREPNEQFF
TRBV5-4,NA,TRBJ1-1,TRBD1,TGTGCCAGCAGCATGGGGACAGGGAGGAACACTGAAGCTTTCTTT,CASSMGTGRNTEAFF
TRBV29-1,NA,TRBJ1-1,NA,TGCAGCGTTGCGTACACTGAAGCTTTCTTT,CSVAYTEAFF
TRBV7-9,few,TRBJ2-7,NA,TGTGCCAGCAGCTTAGGTGGGGACAAAGTATACGAGCAGTACTTC,CASSLGGDKVYEQYF
TRBV12-5,NA,TRBJ1-1,NA,TGTGCTAGCGTGGGAACAGGAAGCACTGAAGCTTTCTTT,CASVGTGSTEAFF
TRBV27,NA,TRBJ1-1,TRBD1,TGTGCCAGCAGTTCCGACAGGGTGGGCACTGAAGCTTTCTTT,CASSSDRVGTEAFF
TRBV7-9,few,TRBJ1-2,NA,TGTGCCAGCAGCTCAGCGGACAGAAGGTTGAGCTATGGCTACACCTTC,CASSSADRRLSYGYTF
TRBV6-5,NA,TRBJ1-4,NA,TGTGCCAGCAGTTCGGTGGAGGTGGCTAATGAAAAACTGTTTTTT,CASSSVEVANEKLFF
TRBV18,NA,TRBJ1-5,NA,TGTGCCAGCTCTGGTGCTCAGGGCCATCAGCCCCAGCATTTT,CASSGAQGHQPQHF
TRBV3-1/TRBV3-2,NA,TRBJ1-5,NA,TGTGCCAGCAGCCAAGATCTCGATCAGCCCCAGCATTTT,CASSQDLDQPQHF
TRBV5-4,NA,TRBJ1-1,TRBD1,TGTGCCAGCAGCTTGGCCCAGGGGGTCCACACTGAAGCTTTCTTT,CASSLAQGVHTEAFF
TRBV27,NA,TRBJ2-2,NA,TGTGCCAGCAGTTTAAGGGGGTCCAACACCGGGGAGCTGTTTTTT,CASSLRGSNTGELFF
TRBV25-1,NA,TRBJ1-5,NA,TGTGCCAGCAGTCCCCCGGGGGAATTCAATCAGCCCCAGCATTTT,CASSPPGEFNQPQHF
TRBV6-2/TRBV6-3,NA,TRBJ2-1,TRBD1,TGTGCCAGCAGCCCCCGGGACAGGGGGCGGGTATACAATGAGCAGTTCTTC,CASSPRDRGRVYNEQFF
TRBV6-6,NA,TRBJ2-1,TRBD2,TGTGCCAGCGTACGCCAATTAGCGGGCTCCTACAATGAGCAGTTCTTC,CASVRQLAGSYNEQFF
TRBV5-1,NA,TRBJ1-3,NA,TGCGCCAGCAGAGACGCCGCAGGGCTTGGAAACACCATATATTTT,CASRDAAGLGNTIYF
TRBV18,once,TRBJ2-3,NA,TGTGCCAGCTCTCCTCCGGTCGGCGGGGCTAGCACAGATACGCAGTATTTT,CASSPPVGGASTDTQYF
TRBV14,few,TRBJ2-5,TRBD1,TGTGCCAGCAGCCACGGGACAGTCGTCCAAGAGACCCAGTACTTC,CASSHGTVVQETQYF
TRBV7-9,NA,TRBJ2-7,TRBD2,TGTGCCAGCAGCCCACGGACTAGCGGGAGTACCTACGAGCAGTACTTC,CASSPRTSGSTYEQYF
TRBV3-1/TRBV3-2,NA,TRBJ2-5,NA,TGTGCCAGCAGCCAAGTTTGGATAAAGGGGCAAGAGACCCAGTACTTC,CASSQVWIKGQETQYF
TRBV18,NA,TRBJ2-4,TRBD1,TGTGCCAGCTCACTGGACAGGGGGAACATTCAGTACTTC,CASSLDRGNIQYF
TRBV15,few,TRBJ2-3,TRBD2,TGTGCCACCAGCGGGGAAGGGACTAGCGGGAGGAGGTCAGATACGCAGTATTTT,CATSGEGTSGRRSDTQYF
TRBV6-5,NA,TRBJ1-2,NA,TGTGCCAGCAGTTACCCCGGCAGGGGCTATGGCTACACCTTC,CASSYPGRGYGYTF
TRBV6-2/TRBV6-3,NA,TRBJ2-4,TRBD1,TGTGCCAGCAGCCCACAGGGGACCAAAAACATTCAGTACTTC,CASSPQGTKNIQYF
TRBV4-1,NA,TRBJ1-1,NA,TGCGCCAGCAGCCCTGCGGGCCGTACCGAAGCTTTCTTT,CASSPAGRTEAFF
TRBV6-1,NA,TRBJ1-2,NA,TGTGCCAGCAGTGATGGGGGGGTCAGGGAAATCGATGGCTACACCTTC,CASSDGGVREIDGYTF
TRBV5-6,NA,TRBJ1-3,NA,TGTGCCAGCAGCTCTGGACATCCATCGTCTGGAAACACCATATATTTT,CASSSGHPSSGNTIYF
TRBV6-5,NA,TRBJ1-1,NA,TGTGCCAGCAGTTTATCTGGGGCGTCCAACACTGAAGCTTTCTTT,CASSLSGASNTEAFF
TRBV9,NA,TRBJ1-3,NA,TGTGCCAGCAGCGTAGATAGTGGAAACACCATATATTTT,CASSVDSGNTIYF
TRBV14,NA,TRBJ2-7,TRBD1,TGTGCCAGCAGCCGTACCGGGACAGGGTCCTACGAGCAGTACTTC,CASSRTGTGSYEQYF
TRBV12-3/TRBV12-4,NA,TRBJ1-1,TRBD1,TGTGCCAGCAGGAGAATACAGGGGGAAACTTTCTTT,CASRRIQGETFF
TRBV11-3,NA,TRBJ1-2,NA,TGTGCCAGCAGCTTGGTCGGAGGGACCCGTTATGGCTACACCTTC,CASSLVGGTRYGYTF
TRBV7-9,NA,TRBJ2-2,TRBD1,TGTGCCAGCAGCTCTGGACAGGGGGCGTACACCGGGGAGCTGTTTTTT,CASSSGQGAYTGELFF
TRBV9,NA,TRBJ1-1,NA,TGTGCCAGCAGCGTAGGAGAGCTTTACACTGAAGCTTTCTTT,CASSVGELYTEAFF
TRBV30,NA,TRBJ2-5,TRBD1,TGTGCCTGGGTTCCGGCGCCAGGGGGCGCCCGCGTGGGCGAGACCCAGTACTTC,CAWVPAPGGARVGETQYF
TRBV6-1,NA,TRBJ1-5,TRBD1,TGTGCCAGCACTGAAGGACAGGGCCGGAATCAGCCCCAGCATTTT,CASTEGQGRNQPQHF
TRBV4-1,NA,TRBJ2-3,TRBD2,TGCGCCAGCAGCCAATCAGCGGGAGCCACAGATACGCAGTATTTT,CASSQSAGATDTQYF
TRBV19,NA,TRBJ1-2,TRBD1,TGTGCCAGTTTATCGGGACAGGGGGCGGACTATGGCTACACCTTC,CASLSGQGADYGYTF
TRBV19,NA,TRBJ1-5,NA,TGTGCCAGTAGTATGGCCAGGGGAAGGAGCAATCAGCCCCAGCATTTT,CASSMARGRSNQPQHF
TRBV7-9,NA,TRBJ2-3,NA,TGTGCCAGCAGCTCACAGGAAGATACGCAGTATTTT,CASSSQEDTQYF
TRBV5-1,NA,TRBJ2-5,NA,TGCGCCAGCAGCCTTCACGGGGAGACCCAGTACTTC,CASSLHGETQYF
TRBV7-8,NA,TRBJ1-5,NA,TGTGCCAGCAGCTCCCGGACACAGGGAGGGGGTAGCAATCAGCCCCAGCATTTT,CASSSRTQGGGSNQPQHF
TRBV5-4,NA,TRBJ2-1,NA,TGTGCCAGCAGCCCGGGGAGTGTGAACGAGCAGTTCTTC,CASSPGSVNEQFF
TRBV18,NA,TRBJ2-7,NA,TGTGCCAGCTCACCCCTCGGAGGGGCCCGCTCCTACGAGCAGTACTTC,CASSPLGGARSYEQYF
TRBV19,NA,TRBJ2-6,TRBD1,TGTGCCAGTAGTATAGCTCGGGGACAGTACAACGTCCTGACTTTC,CASSIARGQYNVLTF
TRBV25-1,NA,TRBJ2-7,NA,TGTGCCAGCAGTACCCGGGCCCTGGGGGGCGAGCAGTACTTC,CASSTRALGGEQYF
TRBV29-1,NA,TRBJ2-3,NA,TGCAGCGTTTCTGTCGGAGCAGCCACAGATACGCAGTATTTT,CSVSVGAATDTQYF
TRBV14,NA,TRBJ1-5,NA,TGTGCCAGCAGCTCCAGCGGGGGGGGAAGACCTTTTAGCGGCAATCAGCCCCAGCATTTT,CASSSSGGGRPFSGNQPQHF
TRBV19,once,TRBJ1-5,NA,TGTGCCAGTAGTATACAGGGCCGGTCCAATCAGCCCCAGCATTTT,CASSIQGRSNQPQHF
TRBV12-3/TRBV12-4,NA,TRBJ1-2,NA,TGTGCCAGCAGTCTACAGGGATTTGGCTACACCTTC,CASSLQGFGYTF
TRBV25-1,NA,TRBJ1-2,NA,TGTGCCAGCACACTCAGGGCGGACGGCTATGGCTACACCTTC,CASTLRADGYGYTF
TRBV6-6,NA,TRBJ2-1,NA,TGTGCCAGCAGTCCACCGGGGGAGCGAGCAAGGAGGAATGAGCAGTTCTTC,CASSPPGERARRNEQFF
TRBV18,NA,TRBJ1-5,NA,TGTGCCAGCTCTCCCAGTCCCCTTAATCAGCCCCAGCATTTT,CASSPSPLNQPQHF